This TCR beta chain originates from a study of blood T cell repertoires in COVID-19. Germline V lookup: CDR1 MNHNY, CDR2 SVGAGI (reference sequence). The CDR3 consists of 14 residues. The ends lost 6 bases at V and 3 bases at J; junction bases unmatched: 6. In the original processing: The authors estimated nucleated cell counts from reference gene primer amplification. Sequencing was performed with immunoSEQ multiplex PCR; in TCRdb, only in-frame clones are kept and a portion is missing. That table is the source of V, J and clone size, and D and trimming were worked out from the DNA. The sample holds approximately 300,000 clones, about 90% seen once.

This clonotype was obtained from a woman aged 25 to 39 who had recovered from COVID-19. Input material: PBMCs or T cells enriched from blood (not recorded which). The chain has TRBV6-6 and TRBJ1-2, with 8 bases matching TRBD1. Written as DNA, the CDR3 is TGTGCCAGCAGGAGACAGGGGTCCCACTATGGCTACACCTTC. Protein product: CASRRQGSHYGYTF.